This passage covers 14 T cell receptor beta chains from one sample sequenced in a study of T cells in Graves' hyperthyroidism and ophthalmopathy. Amplification of TCR beta CDR3 regions was performed using RNA transcripts as template. HTBI primers were employed in a first-round RT-PCR of the TCR CDR3. One entry per CDR3 protein results from TCRdb running MiXCR on the multiplex PCR reads. Of 250,000 to 300,000 distinct CDR3 sequences in the sample, roughly 15% were seen once. The sequencing sample was made of blood. These TCRs come from a woman in her forties or fifties with Graves' hyperthyroidism that later progressed to Graves' ophthalmopathy.

This clonotype was seen ten or more times. J is TRBJ2-2 and V is TRBV27; D might be TRBD1 (6 bases). Germline V lookup: CDR1 MNHEY, CDR2 SMNVEV (reference sequence). CDR3 length: 19 amino acids. With 8 bases removed from V and 5 bases from J, the gap between germline ends came to 30 bases. The CDR3 region is CASSLVLQGLGNPTGELFF. In DNA, the CDR3 is TGTGCCAGCTCCCTTGTCCTACAGGGTTTGGGAAACCCTACCGGGGAGCTGTTTTTT.

Many counts were recorded for this clonotype. This chain connects TRBV6-1 to TRBJ2-1, with 7 bases fitting TRBD1. With V trimmed by 6 bases and J by 4 bases, 9 bases remained unmatched. The CDR3 has 15 residues. From germline, CDR1 is MNHNS and CDR2 SASEGT. As DNA, the CDR3 is TGTGCCAGCAGAACCGGACAGGCGGATTACAATGAGCAGTTCTTC. Its translation: CASRTGQADYNEQFF.

This chain uses TRBV6-5 with TRBJ2-5; 10 bases match TRBD1. This CDR3 has 15 residues. The germline CDR1 and CDR2 sequences are MNHEY and SVGAGI. V trimming: 2 bases; J trimming: 6 bases; junction bases outside the gene matches: 6. The CDR3 region is CASSYAGQGTKTQYF. CDR3 coding DNA: TGTGCCAGCAGTTACGCGGGACAGGGGACGAAGACCCAGTACTTC.

This clonotype was counted many times. The genes are TRBV7-2 and TRBJ2-1, with D possibly matching TRBD2 (6 bases). The germline V gene encodes CDR1 SGHTA and CDR2 FQGNSA. The CDR3 runs to 17 residues. The V gene lost 1 base and the J gene lost 0 bases, with 13 bases spanning the gap. This CDR3 reads CASSLVASAYSYNEQFF. The CDR3 DNA reads TGTGCCAGCAGCTTAGTTGCTAGCGCGTACTCCTACAATGAGCAGTTCTTC.

This clonotype was counted at least ten times. The rearrangement links TRBV3-1 to TRBJ2-5, with D uncertain. Germline lookup yields CDR1 LGHDT and CDR2 YNNKEL (reference sequence). Trimming stripped 2 bases from V and 3 bases from J, with 13 bases between. The CDR3 totals 15 residues. This chain's CDR3 is CASSQNWRREETQYF. The CDR3 region has the DNA TGTGCCAGCAGCCAAAACTGGCGCCGGGAAGAGACCCAGTACTTC.

In its sample, this clonotype was seen many times. V and J are TRBV28 and TRBJ1-2; D is uncertain. The CDR3 covers 14 residues. Germline V lookup: CDR1 MDHEN, CDR2 SYDVKM. Trimming pared 6 bases from V and 0 bases from J, leaving 11 bases between. The CDR3 DNA is TGTGCCAGCAGCCCAACCGGATCTAACTATGGCTACACCTTC. Protein: CASSPTGSNYGYTF.

V usage is TRBV7-2 and J usage is TRBJ1-5; D perhaps matches TRBD1 (6 bases). Trimming left V 5 bases short and J 3 bases short, with 20 bases between. Germline V gene sequence: CDR1 SGHTA, CDR2 FQGNSA. CDR3 size: 17 residues. CDR3 DNA: TGTGCCAGCAGCCTGGGGGGGGGCAGAACCTTCAATCAGCCCCAGCATTTT. This encodes CASSLGGGRTFNQPQHF.

This clonotype occurred many times. J is TRBJ1-1 and V is TRBV5-1; D call uncertain. The CDR3 has 15 residues. The germline V and J ends were trimmed by 6 bases and 1 base, with 16 bases remaining between them. Germline CDR1 and CDR2: SGHRS and YFSETQ. Here the CDR3 DNA reads TGCGCCAGCACCCCATTGAGTAACTGGAACACTGAAGCTTTCTTT. Amino acid sequence: CASTPLSNWNTEAFF.

The sample holds many counts of this clonotype. The CDR3 loop reads CASSELESAGGYTF. CDR3 bases: TGTGCCAGCAGTGAATTGGAGTCTGCTGGTGGCTACACCTTC. The chain combines TRBV6-1 with TRBJ1-2; D is uncertain. Trimming stripped 2 bases from V and 7 bases from J, with 14 bases between. Germline V gene data show CDR1 as MNHNS and CDR2 as SASEGT. This CDR3 comprises 14 residues.

This clonotype was seen many times. The V gene is TRBV19, the J gene TRBJ2-3, with 10 bases aligning to TRBD2. The V and J ends lost 5 bases and 0 bases, in that order; junction bases with no gene match: 5. CDR1 and CDR2 (germline): LNHDA, SQIVND (reference sequence). The CDR3 extends over 16 amino acids. CDR3 DNA sequence: TGTGCCAGTAGTGTGGGACTAGCGAGAAGCACAGATACGCAGTATTTT. The encoded protein is CASSVGLARSTDTQYF.

In this sample, this clonotype turned up many times. The chain has TRBV7-3 and TRBJ1-1; D gene unclear. CDR3 length equals 13 residues. The germline CDR1 and CDR2 sequences are SGHTA and FQGTGA. The germline V and J ends were trimmed by 4 bases and 1 base, with 7 bases remaining between them. The CDR3 nucleotides are TGTGCCAGCAGCTCGCAGTCGAACACTGAAGCTTTCTTT. Protein product: CASSSQSNTEAFF. Full variable domain (outside the CDR3, taken from reference TRBV7-3 and TRBJ1-1): GAGVSQTPSNKVTEKGKYVELRCDPISGHTALYWYRQSLGQGPEFLIYFQGTGAADDSGLPNDRFFAVRPEGSVSTLKIQRTERGDSAVYLCASSSQSNTEAFFGQGTRLTVV.

This clonotype appeared many times. Here the CDR3 reads CSALSDPNSGNTIYF. The CDR3 DNA sequence: TGCAGTGCTCTATCCGACCCGAACTCTGGAAACACCATATATTTT. The rearrangement joins TRBV20-1 to TRBJ1-3; D uncertain. This CDR3 is 15 amino acids long. The germline V gene has CDR1 DFQATT and CDR2 SNEGSKA (reference sequence). Deletions cut 5 bases from V and 0 bases from J, with 14 bases between.

Remarks on this clonotype: A much larger clone lies one base from this, so it may be a read error. The chain couples TRBV24-1 to TRBJ2-3; 7 nucleotides agree with TRBD1. CDR3 size: 15 residues. Looked up from germline, CDR1 is KGHDR and CDR2 is SFDVKD. CDR3 sequence reads: CATSDFLGGTDAQYF. The CDR3 nucleotides read TGTGCCACCAGTGATTTCCTAGGGGGCACAGATGCGCAGTATTTT.

This clonotype was counted a few times. This rearrangement joins TRBV9 to TRBJ2-1; D not certain. Between the trimmed V and J ends, which lost 3 bases and 4 bases, there was a span of 8 bases. This CDR3 contains 13 residues. The germline gives CDR1 SGDLS, CDR2 YYNGEE. CDR3 bases: TGTGCCAGCAGCGAGCCAGAATACAATGAGCAGTTCTTC. Its translation is CASSEPEYNEQFF. Full variable domain (missing parts from reference TRBV9 and TRBJ2-1): DSGVTQTPKHLITATGQRVTLRCSPRSGDLSVYWYQQSLDQGLQFLIQYYNGEERAKGNILERFSAQQFPDLHSELNLSSLELGDSALYFCASSEPEYNEQFFGPGTRLTVL.